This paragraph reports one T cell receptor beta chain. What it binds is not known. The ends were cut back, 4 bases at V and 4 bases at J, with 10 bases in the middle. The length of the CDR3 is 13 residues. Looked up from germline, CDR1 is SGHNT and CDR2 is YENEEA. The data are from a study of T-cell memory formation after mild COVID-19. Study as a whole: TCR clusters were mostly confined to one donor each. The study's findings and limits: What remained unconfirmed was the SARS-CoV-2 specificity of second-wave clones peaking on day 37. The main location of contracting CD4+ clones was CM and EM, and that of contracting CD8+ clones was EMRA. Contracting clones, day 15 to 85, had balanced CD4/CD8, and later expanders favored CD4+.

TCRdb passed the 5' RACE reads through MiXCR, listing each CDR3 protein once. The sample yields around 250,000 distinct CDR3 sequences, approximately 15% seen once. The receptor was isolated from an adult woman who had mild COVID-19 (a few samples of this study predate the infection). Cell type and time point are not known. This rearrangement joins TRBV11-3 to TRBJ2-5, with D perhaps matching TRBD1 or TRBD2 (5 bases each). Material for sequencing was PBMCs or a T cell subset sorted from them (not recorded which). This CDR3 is CASSSNGGETQYF. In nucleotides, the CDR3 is TGTGCCAGCAGCTCTAATGGGGGAGAGACCCAGTACTTC.